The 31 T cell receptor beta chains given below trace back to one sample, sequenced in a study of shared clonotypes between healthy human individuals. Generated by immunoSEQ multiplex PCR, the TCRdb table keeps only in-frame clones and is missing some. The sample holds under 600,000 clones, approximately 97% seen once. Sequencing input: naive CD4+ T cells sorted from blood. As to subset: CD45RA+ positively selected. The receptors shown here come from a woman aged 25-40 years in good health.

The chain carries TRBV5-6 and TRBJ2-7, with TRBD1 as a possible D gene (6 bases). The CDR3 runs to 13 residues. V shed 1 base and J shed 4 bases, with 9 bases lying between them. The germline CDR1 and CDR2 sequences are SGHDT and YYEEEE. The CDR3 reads CASSLTGTYEQYF. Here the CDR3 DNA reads TGTGCCAGCAGCTTGACAGGGACGTACGAGCAGTACTTC. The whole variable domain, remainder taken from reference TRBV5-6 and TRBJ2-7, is DAGVTQSPTHLIKTRGQQVTLRCSPKSGHDTVSWYQQALGQGPQFIFQYYEEEERQRGNFPDRFSGHQFPNYSSELNVNALLLGDSALYLCASSLTGTYEQYFGPGTRLTVT.

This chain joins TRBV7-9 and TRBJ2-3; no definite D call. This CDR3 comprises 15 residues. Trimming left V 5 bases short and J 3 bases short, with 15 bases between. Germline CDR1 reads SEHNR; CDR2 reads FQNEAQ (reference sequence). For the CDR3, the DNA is TGTGCCAGCAGCGCTGCTGGGCTTAAAACAGATACGCAGTATTTT. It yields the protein CASSAAGLKTDTQYF. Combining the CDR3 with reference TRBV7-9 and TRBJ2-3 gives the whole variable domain DTGVSQNPRHKITKRGQNVTFRCDPISEHNRLYWYRQTLGQGPEFLTYFQNEAQLEKSRLLSDRFSAERPKGSFSTLEIQRTEQGDSAMYLCASSAAGLKTDTQYFGPGTRLTVL.

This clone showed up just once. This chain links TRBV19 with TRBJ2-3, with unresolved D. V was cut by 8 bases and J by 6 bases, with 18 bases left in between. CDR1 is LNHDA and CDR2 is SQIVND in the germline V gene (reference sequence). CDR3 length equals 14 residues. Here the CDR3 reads CASSRVLQSDTQYF. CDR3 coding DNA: TGTGCCAGTTCCCGGGTCCTTCAGTCGGATACGCAGTATTTT.

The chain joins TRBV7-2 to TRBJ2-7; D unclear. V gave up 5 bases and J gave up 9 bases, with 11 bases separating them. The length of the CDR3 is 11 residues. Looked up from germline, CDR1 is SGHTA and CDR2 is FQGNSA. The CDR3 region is CASSPSLGQYF. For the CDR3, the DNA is TGTGCCAGCAGCCCGTCTCTCGGGCAGTACTTC.

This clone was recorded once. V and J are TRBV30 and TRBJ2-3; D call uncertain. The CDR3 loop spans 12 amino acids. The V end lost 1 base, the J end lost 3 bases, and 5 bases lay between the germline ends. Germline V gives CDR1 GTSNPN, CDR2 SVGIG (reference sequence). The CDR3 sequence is CAWSEGTDTQYF. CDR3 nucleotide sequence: TGTGCCTGGAGTGAAGGAACAGATACGCAGTATTTT.

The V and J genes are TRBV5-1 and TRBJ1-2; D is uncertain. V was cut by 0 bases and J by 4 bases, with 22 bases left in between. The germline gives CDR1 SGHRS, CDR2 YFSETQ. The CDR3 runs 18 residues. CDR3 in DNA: TGCGCCAGCAGCTTGGGGTATGGGCAGTCAGAGGAAAGCTATGGCTACACCTTC. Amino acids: CASSLGYGQSEESYGYTF.

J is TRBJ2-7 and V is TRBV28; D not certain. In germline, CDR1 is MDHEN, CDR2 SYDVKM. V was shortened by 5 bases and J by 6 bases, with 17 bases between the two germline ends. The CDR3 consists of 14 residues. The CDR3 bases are TGTGCCAGCAGTCCCCCATTAAGGGCGCTCGAGCAGTACTTC. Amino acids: CASSPPLRALEQYF. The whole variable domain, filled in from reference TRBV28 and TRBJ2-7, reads DVKVTQSSRYLVKRTGEKVFLECVQDMDHENMFWYRQDPGLGLRLIYFSYDVKMKEKGDIPEGYSVSREKKERFSLILESASTNQTSMYLCASSPPLRALEQYFGPGTRLTVT.

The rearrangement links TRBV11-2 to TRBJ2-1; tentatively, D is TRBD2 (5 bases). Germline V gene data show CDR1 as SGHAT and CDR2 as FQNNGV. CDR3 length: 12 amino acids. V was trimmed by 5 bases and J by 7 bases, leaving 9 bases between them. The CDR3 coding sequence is TGTGCCAGCAGCCTACGGGATAATGAGCAGTTCTTC. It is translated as CASSLRDNEQFF.

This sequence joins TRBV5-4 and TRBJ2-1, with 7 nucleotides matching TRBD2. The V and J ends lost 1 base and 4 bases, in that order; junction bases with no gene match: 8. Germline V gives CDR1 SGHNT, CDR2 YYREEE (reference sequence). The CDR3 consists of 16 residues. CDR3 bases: TGTGCCAGCAGCTTGCTTCGGGGGAGGGAATACAATGAGCAGTTCTTC. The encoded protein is CASSLLRGREYNEQFF.

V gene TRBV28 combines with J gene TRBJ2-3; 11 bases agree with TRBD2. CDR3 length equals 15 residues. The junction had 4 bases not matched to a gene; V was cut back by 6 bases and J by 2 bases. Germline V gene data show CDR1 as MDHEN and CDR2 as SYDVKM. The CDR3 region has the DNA TGTGCCAGCAGCCGACTAGCGGGGTTCACAGATACGCAGTATTTT. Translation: CASSRLAGFTDTQYF.

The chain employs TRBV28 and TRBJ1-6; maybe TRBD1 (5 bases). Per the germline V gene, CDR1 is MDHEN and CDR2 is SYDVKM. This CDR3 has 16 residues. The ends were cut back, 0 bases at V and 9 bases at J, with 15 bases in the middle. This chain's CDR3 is CASSLWWDAGGSPLHF. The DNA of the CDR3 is TGTGCCAGCAGTTTATGGTGGGACGCTGGGGGTTCACCCCTCCACTTT.

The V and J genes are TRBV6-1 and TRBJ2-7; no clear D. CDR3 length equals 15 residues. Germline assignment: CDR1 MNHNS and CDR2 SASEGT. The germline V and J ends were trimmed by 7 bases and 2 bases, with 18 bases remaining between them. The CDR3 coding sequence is TGTGCCAGCAAGCCCGTGCGGACGGTTACCTACGAGCAGTACTTC. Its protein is CASKPVRTVTYEQYF.

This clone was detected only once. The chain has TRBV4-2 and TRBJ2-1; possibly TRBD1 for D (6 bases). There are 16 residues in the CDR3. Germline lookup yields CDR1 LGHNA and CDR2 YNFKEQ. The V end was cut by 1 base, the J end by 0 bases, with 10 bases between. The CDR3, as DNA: TGTGCCAGCAGCCAAGGGGAAGGGGGCTCCTACAATGAGCAGTTCTTC. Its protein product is CASSQGEGGSYNEQFF.

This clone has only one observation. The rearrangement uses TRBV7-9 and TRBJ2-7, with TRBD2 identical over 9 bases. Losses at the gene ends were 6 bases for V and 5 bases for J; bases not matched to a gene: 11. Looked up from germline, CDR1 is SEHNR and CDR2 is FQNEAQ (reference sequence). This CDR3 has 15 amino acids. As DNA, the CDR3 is TGTGCCAGCAGTTTCACGTCTAGCGGGACCCACGAGCAGTACTTC. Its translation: CASSFTSSGTHEQYF.

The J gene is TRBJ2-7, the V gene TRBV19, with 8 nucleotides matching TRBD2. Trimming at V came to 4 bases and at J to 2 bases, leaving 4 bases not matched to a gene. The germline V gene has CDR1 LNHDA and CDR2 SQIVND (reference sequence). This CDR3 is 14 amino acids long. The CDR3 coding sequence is TGTGCCAGTAGTACTAGCGGGCCTACCTACGAGCAGTACTTC. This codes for CASSTSGPTYEQYF.

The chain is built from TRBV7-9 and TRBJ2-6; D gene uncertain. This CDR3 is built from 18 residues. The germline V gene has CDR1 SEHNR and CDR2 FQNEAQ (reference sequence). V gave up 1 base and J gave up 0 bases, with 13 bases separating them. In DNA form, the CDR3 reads TGTGCCAGCAGCTTAGTTGGGGTCTCATCCTCTGGGGCCAACGTCCTGACTTTC. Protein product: CASSLVGVSSSGANVLTF.

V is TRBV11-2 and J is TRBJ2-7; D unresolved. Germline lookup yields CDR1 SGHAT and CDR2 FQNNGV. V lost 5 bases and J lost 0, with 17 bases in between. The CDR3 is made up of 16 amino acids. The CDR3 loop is CASSPLSGPRSYEQYF. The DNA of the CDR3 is TGTGCCAGCAGCCCCCTCTCCGGTCCCCGCTCCTACGAGCAGTACTTC.

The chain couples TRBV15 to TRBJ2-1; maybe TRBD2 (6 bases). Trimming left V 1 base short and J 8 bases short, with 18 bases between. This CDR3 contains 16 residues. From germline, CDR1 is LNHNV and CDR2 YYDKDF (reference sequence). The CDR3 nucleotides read TGTGCCACCAGCAGAGGTTCTGCGGCGGGGTGGGATGAGCAGTTCTTC. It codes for CATSRGSAAGWDEQFF.

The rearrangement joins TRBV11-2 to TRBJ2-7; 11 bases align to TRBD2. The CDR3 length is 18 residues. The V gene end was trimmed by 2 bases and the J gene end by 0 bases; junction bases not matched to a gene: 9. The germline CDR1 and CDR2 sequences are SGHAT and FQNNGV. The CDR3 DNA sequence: TGTGCCAGCAGCTTAAGGGCAACCGGGACTAGCGGCTCCTACGAGCAGTACTTC. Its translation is CASSLRATGTSGSYEQYF. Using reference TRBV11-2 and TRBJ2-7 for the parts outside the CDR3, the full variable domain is EAGVAQSPRYKIIEKRQSVAFWCNPISGHATLYWYQQILGQGPKLLIQFQNNGVVDDSQLPKDRFSAERLKGVDSTLKIQPAKLEDSAVYLCASSLRATGTSGSYEQYFGPGTRLTVT.

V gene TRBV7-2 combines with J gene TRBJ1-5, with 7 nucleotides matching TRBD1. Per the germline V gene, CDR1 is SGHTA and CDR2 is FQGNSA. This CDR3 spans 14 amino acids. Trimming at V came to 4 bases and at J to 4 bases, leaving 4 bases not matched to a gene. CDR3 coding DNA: TGTGCCAGCAGCTCCGGGACAGCAAATCAGCCCCAGCATTTT. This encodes CASSSGTANQPQHF.

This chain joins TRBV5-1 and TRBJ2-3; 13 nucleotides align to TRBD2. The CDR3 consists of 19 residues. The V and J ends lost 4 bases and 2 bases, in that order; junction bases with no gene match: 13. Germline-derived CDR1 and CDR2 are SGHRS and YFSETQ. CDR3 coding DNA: TGCGCCAGCAGCCCCCGGACTAGCGGGAGATATTTGGACACAGATACGCAGTATTTT. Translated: CASSPRTSGRYLDTDTQYF.

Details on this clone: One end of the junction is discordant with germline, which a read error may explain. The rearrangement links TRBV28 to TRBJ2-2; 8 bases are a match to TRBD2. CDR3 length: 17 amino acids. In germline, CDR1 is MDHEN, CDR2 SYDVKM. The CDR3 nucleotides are TGTGCCAGCAGTACCTTCGCGGGAGGAGGGAACACCGAGGAGCTGTTTTTT. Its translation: CASSTFAGGGNTEELFF.

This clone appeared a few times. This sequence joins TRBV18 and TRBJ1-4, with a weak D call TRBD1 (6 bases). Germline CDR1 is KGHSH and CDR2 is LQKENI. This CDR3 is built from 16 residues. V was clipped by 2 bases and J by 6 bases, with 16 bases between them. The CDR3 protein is CASSPSWGHGDEKLFF. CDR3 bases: TGTGCCAGCTCACCAAGTTGGGGGCACGGGGATGAAAAACTGTTTTTT.

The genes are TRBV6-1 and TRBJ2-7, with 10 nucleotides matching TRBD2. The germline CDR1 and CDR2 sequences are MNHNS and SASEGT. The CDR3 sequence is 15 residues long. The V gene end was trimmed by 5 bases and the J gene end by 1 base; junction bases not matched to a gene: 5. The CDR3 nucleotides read TGTGCCAGCAGTCCAAAGACTAGCGGGTCCTACGAGCAGTACTTC. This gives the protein CASSPKTSGSYEQYF.

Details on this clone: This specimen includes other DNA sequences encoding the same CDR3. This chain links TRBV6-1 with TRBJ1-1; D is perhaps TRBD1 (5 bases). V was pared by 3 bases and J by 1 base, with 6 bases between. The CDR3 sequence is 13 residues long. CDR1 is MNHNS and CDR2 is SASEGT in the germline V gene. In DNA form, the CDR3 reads TGTGCCAGCAGTGACGGGGGGAACACTGAAGCTTTCTTT. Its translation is CASSDGGNTEAFF.

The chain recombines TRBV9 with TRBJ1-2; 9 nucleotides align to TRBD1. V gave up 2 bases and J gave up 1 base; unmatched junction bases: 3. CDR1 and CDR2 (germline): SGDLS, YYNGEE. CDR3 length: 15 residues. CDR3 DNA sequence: TGTGCCAGCAGCGTGGACAGGGGCCTTAACTATGGCTACACCTTC. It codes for CASSVDRGLNYGYTF. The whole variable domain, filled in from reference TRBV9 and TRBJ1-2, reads DSGVTQTPKHLITATGQRVTLRCSPRSGDLSVYWYQQSLDQGLQFLIQYYNGEERAKGNILERFSAQQFPDLHSELNLSSLELGDSALYFCASSVDRGLNYGYTFGSGTRLTVV.

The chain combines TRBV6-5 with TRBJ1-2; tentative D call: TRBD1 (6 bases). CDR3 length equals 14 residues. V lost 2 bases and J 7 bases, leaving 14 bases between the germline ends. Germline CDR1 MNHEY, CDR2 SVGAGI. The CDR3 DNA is TGTGCCAGCAGTTACCACGACAGGTTAGGTGGCTACACCTTC. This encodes CASSYHDRLGGYTF.

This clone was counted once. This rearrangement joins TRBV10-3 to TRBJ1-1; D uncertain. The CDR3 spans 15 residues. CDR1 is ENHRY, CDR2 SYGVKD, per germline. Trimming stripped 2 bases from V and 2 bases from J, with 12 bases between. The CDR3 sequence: CAISERADQNTEAFF. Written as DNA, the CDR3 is TGTGCCATCAGTGAGAGGGCAGACCAAAACACTGAAGCTTTCTTT.

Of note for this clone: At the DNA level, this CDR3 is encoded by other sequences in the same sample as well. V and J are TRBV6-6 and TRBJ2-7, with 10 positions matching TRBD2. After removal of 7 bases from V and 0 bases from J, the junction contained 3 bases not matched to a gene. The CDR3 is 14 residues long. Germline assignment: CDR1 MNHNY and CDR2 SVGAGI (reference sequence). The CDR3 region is CASTLAGGSYEQYF. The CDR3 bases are TGTGCCAGCACTTTAGCGGGAGGCTCCTACGAGCAGTACTTC.

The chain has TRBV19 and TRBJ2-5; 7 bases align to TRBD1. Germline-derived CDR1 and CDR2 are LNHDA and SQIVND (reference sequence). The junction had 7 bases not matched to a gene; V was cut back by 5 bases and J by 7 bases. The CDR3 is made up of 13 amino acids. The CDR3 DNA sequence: TGTGCCAGTAGTCTTGACAGGGCTGGGACCCAGTACTTC. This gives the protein CASSLDRAGTQYF.

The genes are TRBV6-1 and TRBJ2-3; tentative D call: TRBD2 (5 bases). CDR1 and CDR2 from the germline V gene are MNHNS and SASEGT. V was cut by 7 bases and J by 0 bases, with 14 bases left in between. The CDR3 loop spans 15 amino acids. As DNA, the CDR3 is TGTGCCAGCACAAGCGGAGATACTAGCACAGATACGCAGTATTTT. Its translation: CASTSGDTSTDTQYF.